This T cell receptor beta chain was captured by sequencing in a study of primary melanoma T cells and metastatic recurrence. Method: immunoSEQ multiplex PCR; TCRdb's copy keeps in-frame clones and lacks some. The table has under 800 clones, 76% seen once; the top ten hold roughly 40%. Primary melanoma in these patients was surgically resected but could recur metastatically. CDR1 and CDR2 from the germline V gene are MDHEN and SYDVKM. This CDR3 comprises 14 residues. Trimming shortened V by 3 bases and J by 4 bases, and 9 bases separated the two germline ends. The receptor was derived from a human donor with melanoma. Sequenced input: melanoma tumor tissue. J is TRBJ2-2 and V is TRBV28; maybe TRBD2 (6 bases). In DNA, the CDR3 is TGTGCCAGCAGTTTCTCAGCGGGCACCGGGGAGCTGTTTTTT. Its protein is CASSFSAGTGELFF.